Listed below are T cell receptor beta chains from one sample, sequenced in a study of response to subunit inactivated influenza vaccine. TCRdb independently ran MiXCR on the RT-PCR reads; one entry per CDR3 protein. The profile shows about 700,000 distinct CDR3 sequences, approximately 15% of them singletons. The starting material was PBMCs from blood, obtained 14 days before vaccination. These receptor sequences come from a man aged 50 to 60 who received an inactivated influenza vaccine. The conserved cysteine and the conserved F or W are not part of the CDR3 here. Fields, in order: V gene, J gene, CDR3 protein.

TRBV12-3/TRBV12-4	TRBJ1-4	ASAMARVEKLF
TRBV20-1	TRBJ2-7	SARDLLLGQP
TRBV20-1	TRBJ1-3	SATNPGNTIY
TRBV12-3/TRBV12-4	TRBJ2-3	ASSSVTATSTDTQY
TRBV11-1	TRBJ2-3	ASSLVGRPASGTDTQY
TRBV4-1	TRBJ2-5	ASSQDGRGGETQY
TRBV20-1	TRBJ2-1	SAPGPASRSLNEQF
TRBV29-1	TRBJ1-2	SVVKQGTYGYT
TRBV24-1	TRBJ2-1	ATSDFTRTSHEQF
TRBV10-3	TRBJ2-7	AISLTSGRSPSEQY
TRBV2	TRBJ2-7	ASRRDRDYEQY
TRBV4-2	TRBJ1-1	ASSHGVRQGQTEAF
TRBV7-2	TRBJ2-2	ASSSRTGADGELF
TRBV3-1	TRBJ1-1	ASSQDWGALGTEAF
TRBV7-3	TRBJ2-3	ASSRQEHSTDTQY
TRBV24-1	TRBJ2-1	ATSLPTNEQF
TRBV6-1	TRBJ1-1	ASRRTSEAF
TRBV20-1	TRBJ2-3	SARTASTDTQY
TRBV5-1	TRBJ2-5	ASSHRQGLWETQY
TRBV20-1	TRBJ2-7	SAAFGQGATYEQY
TRBV28	TRBJ2-1	ASSSIFRSGGGLYNEQF
TRBV12-3/TRBV12-4	TRBJ2-1	ASSSQGGAGRYGEQF
TRBV6-5	TRBJ2-5	ASSPPQGTQY
TRBV5-5	TRBJ1-1	ASSLSLLEAF
TRBV12-3/TRBV12-4	TRBJ2-5	ASSWGTVQETQY
TRBV18	TRBJ2-1	ASSQSKGGFYNEQF
TRBV2	TRBJ2-1	ASSHDYEQF
TRBV7-2	TRBJ2-1	ASSLNRYYNEQF
TRBV12-3/TRBV12-4	TRBJ1-5	ASTYSNQPQH
TRBV6-2/TRBV6-3	TRBJ2-2	ASSYAGGNTGELF
TRBV27	TRBJ1-6	ASSDRDAYNSPLH
TRBV30	TRBJ2-5	AWSVRVLAETQY
TRBV3-1	TRBJ2-4	ASSQVGPGATGNIQY
TRBV19	TRBJ2-5	ASSTHRGGGETQY
TRBV12-3/TRBV12-4	TRBJ1-1	ASSLTGMNTEAF
TRBV19	TRBJ1-5	ASSTRAEISNQPQH
TRBV25-1	TRBJ2-3	ASTPPFGTSGALISSTDTQY
TRBV11-1	TRBJ2-1	ASSLLPSGRNYYNEQF